The 5 T cell receptor beta chains given below trace back to one sample, sequenced in a study of T cells after yellow fever vaccination. TCRdb re-analysed the 5' RACE reads in MiXCR, keeping a single row per CDR3 protein. The sample carries about 30,000 distinct CDR3 sequences, 6.3% recorded once. Sample: PBMCs, either bulk or a sorted T-cell subset (CD4+, CD8+, memory, or dextramer-sorted; not recorded which), taken on the day of the yellow fever booster vaccination. The receptor set was obtained from a man aged 25-45 years who received the YFV17D yellow fever vaccine.

This clonotype was seen many times. The chain employs TRBV14 and TRBJ2-1; D perhaps matches TRBD2 (6 bases). CDR3 size: 16 residues. Germline loops: CDR1 SGHDN, CDR2 FVKESK. Deletions cut 6 bases from V and 5 bases from J, with 20 bases between. The CDR3 here is CASSLLASRGHNEQFF. For the CDR3, the DNA is TGTGCCAGCAGTCTGCTAGCGTCGCGGGGACACAATGAGCAGTTCTTC.

In its sample, this clonotype was seen a few times. V usage is TRBV18 and J usage is TRBJ2-7; D perhaps matches TRBD2 (6 bases). The CDR3 is 13 residues long. The V gene lost 2 bases and the J gene lost 4 bases, with 9 bases spanning the gap. Looked up from germline, CDR1 is KGHSH and CDR2 is LQKENI. The CDR3 reads CASSPGRQYEQYF. CDR3 nucleotides: TGTGCCAGCTCACCAGGGAGGCAGTACGAGCAGTACTTC. The full variable domain, its missing parts supplied by reference TRBV18 and TRBJ2-7, is NAGVMQNPRHLVRRRGQEARLRCSPMKGHSHVYWYRQLPEEGLKFMVYLQKENIIDESGMPKERFSAEFPKEGPSILRIQQVVRGDSAAYFCASSPGRQYEQYFGPGTRLTVT.

This clonotype was found many times. This rearrangement joins TRBV11-2 to TRBJ2-1; D remains ambiguous. Per germline, CDR1 SGHAT and CDR2 FQNNGV. This CDR3 spans 12 amino acids. Trimming shortened V by 0 bases and J by 10 bases, and 7 bases separated the two germline ends. CDR3 amino acids: CASSLETREQFF. Here the CDR3 DNA reads TGTGCCAGCAGCTTAGAGACCCGAGAGCAGTTCTTC.

This clonotype was observed at least ten times. The J gene is TRBJ2-5, the V gene TRBV12-3 or TRBV12-4; 7 bases align to TRBD2. CDR3 length: 12 amino acids. The ends lost 8 bases at V and 3 bases at J; junction bases unmatched: 3. The CDR3 loop reads CASLGGEETQYF. The CDR3 region has the DNA TGTGCCAGCCTTGGGGGGGAAGAGACCCAGTACTTC.

This clonotype was seen at least ten times. The V gene is TRBV12-3 or TRBV12-4, the J gene TRBJ2-3; no clear D gene. V lost 5 bases and J 8 bases, leaving 11 bases between the germline ends. This CDR3 comprises 12 residues. CDR3 DNA sequence: TGTGCCAGCAGTAGCAGCCGGGCTACGCAGTATTTT. The encoded protein is CASSSSRATQYF.